These T cell receptor beta chains were read from a single sample in a study of blood T cell repertoires in COVID-19. Sequencing was performed with immunoSEQ multiplex PCR; in TCRdb, only in-frame clones are kept and a portion is missing. The sample yields roughly 100,000 clones, roughly 91% seen once. Sequencing input: peripheral blood. Source of these receptors: a human donor in a cohort sampled during active COVID-19. Each CDR3 is given with its conserved first and last residue. The D gene is left open where the match is weak. Not all rows give a size; the values are once, few, many and, for expanded clones, a class.

J gene: TRBJ2-1
D gene: .
clone size: .
V gene: TRBV7-2
CDR3 DNA: TGTGCCAGTGCGGGCGATGAGCAGTTCTTC
CDR3 protein: CASAGDEQFF

J gene: TRBJ2-7
D gene: .
clone size: .
V gene: TRBV19
CDR3 DNA: TGTGCCAGTAGTCCAGACAGGACCTTCTACGAGCAGTACTTC
CDR3 protein: CASSPDRTFYEQYF

J gene: TRBJ2-7
D gene: TRBD1
clone size: few
V gene: TRBV29-1
CDR3 DNA: TGCAGCGTTGAGGACAGGCCTTTCTCCTACGAGCAGTACTTC
CDR3 protein: CSVEDRPFSYEQYF

J gene: TRBJ2-5
D gene: TRBD1
clone size: .
V gene: TRBV3-1/TRBV3-2
CDR3 DNA: TGTGCCAGCAGCCCGAAGTCCCGGACAGGCCTTCAAGAGACCCAGTACTTC
CDR3 protein: CASSPKSRTGLQETQYF

J gene: TRBJ1-5
D gene: .
clone size: .
V gene: TRBV10-3
CDR3 DNA: TGTGCCATCAGTGAGTCGTCGGTAGGGGCGAGCAATCAGCCCCAGCATTTT
CDR3 protein: CAISESSVGASNQPQHF

J gene: TRBJ1-2
D gene: .
clone size: .
V gene: TRBV28
CDR3 DNA: TGTGCCAGCAGGCAGTATGGCTACACCTTC
CDR3 protein: CASRQYGYTF

J gene: TRBJ2-4
D gene: .
clone size: .
V gene: TRBV28
CDR3 DNA: TGTGCCAGCATGGCGGGGTTCAAAAACATTCAGTACTTC
CDR3 protein: CASMAGFKNIQYF

J gene: TRBJ2-3
D gene: .
clone size: once
V gene: TRBV7-3
CDR3 DNA: TGTGCCAGCAGCTTAAAAGCAGGGAGGGGGACAGATACGCAGTATTTT
CDR3 protein: CASSLKAGRGTDTQYF

J gene: TRBJ1-1
D gene: .
clone size: .
V gene: TRBV6-6
CDR3 DNA: TGTGCCAGCAGTTACGGTCCCGAGAAAGCTTTCTTT
CDR3 protein: CASSYGPEKAFF

J gene: TRBJ1-1
D gene: .
clone size: .
V gene: TRBV25-1
CDR3 DNA: TGTGCCAGCAGCTCGGACACCCAGGCTGAAGCTTTCTTT
CDR3 protein: CASSSDTQAEAFF

J gene: TRBJ2-7
D gene: .
clone size: .
V gene: TRBV6-6
CDR3 DNA: TGTGCCAGCAGTAGACAGTCCTACGAGCAGTACTTC
CDR3 protein: CASSRQSYEQYF

J gene: TRBJ1-5
D gene: .
clone size: .
V gene: TRBV28
CDR3 DNA: TGTGCCAGCAGTTTATTCACAGGCAATCAGCCCCAGCATTTT
CDR3 protein: CASSLFTGNQPQHF

J gene: TRBJ2-7
D gene: .
clone size: .
V gene: TRBV28
CDR3 DNA: TGTGCCAGCAGTATCAACAACTACGAGCAGTACTTC
CDR3 protein: CASSINNYEQYF

J gene: TRBJ1-2
D gene: TRBD1
clone size: .
V gene: TRBV3-1/TRBV3-2
CDR3 DNA: TGTGCCAGCAGCCCCAGGGCCCAGACAGGGGGATATGGCTACACCTTC
CDR3 protein: CASSPRAQTGGYGYTF

J gene: TRBJ1-1
D gene: TRBD1
clone size: .
V gene: TRBV28
CDR3 DNA: TGTGCCAGCAGTTCGGGACAGGTGAACACTGAAGCTTTCTTT
CDR3 protein: CASSSGQVNTEAFF

J gene: TRBJ2-7
D gene: .
clone size: .
V gene: TRBV6-5
CDR3 DNA: TGTGCCAGCAGTTACTTGACTAGTTCCCACGAGCAGTACTTC
CDR3 protein: CASSYLTSSHEQYF

J gene: TRBJ2-1
D gene: TRBD2
clone size: few
V gene: TRBV11-2
CDR3 DNA: TGTGCCAGCAGCTTCAGCGGGGGGTCCTACAATGAGCAGTTCTTC
CDR3 protein: CASSFSGGSYNEQFF

J gene: TRBJ2-7
D gene: .
clone size: once
V gene: TRBV6-5
CDR3 DNA: TGTGCCAGCAGTTACCATCAGGGCGGACAGCGCTACGAGCAGTACTTC
CDR3 protein: CASSYHQGGQRYEQYF

J gene: TRBJ2-7
D gene: TRBD2
clone size: .
V gene: TRBV4-2
CDR3 DNA: TGTGCCAGCAGCCAAACCGGGACTAGCGGGTCCTACGAGCAGTACTTC
CDR3 protein: CASSQTGTSGSYEQYF

J gene: TRBJ2-5
D gene: .
clone size: .
V gene: TRBV4-2
CDR3 DNA: TGTGCCAGCAGCCAAGATATTGGGAGATCAGAGACCCAGTACTTC
CDR3 protein: CASSQDIGRSETQYF

J gene: TRBJ1-5
D gene: TRBD1
clone size: .
V gene: TRBV6-2/TRBV6-3
CDR3 DNA: TGTGCCAGCAGTTACCCAATGACAGGGTACAATCAGCCCCAGCATTTT
CDR3 protein: CASSYPMTGYNQPQHF

J gene: TRBJ2-5
D gene: TRBD1
clone size: .
V gene: TRBV7-9
CDR3 DNA: TGTGCCAGCAGCTCTAATAGGGGGCTGGGCGGGCCCCAAGAGACCCAGTACTTC
CDR3 protein: CASSSNRGLGGPQETQYF

J gene: TRBJ1-1
D gene: TRBD1
clone size: .
V gene: TRBV4-2
CDR3 DNA: TGTGCCAGCAGCCAGGAGGACAGGTTGAACACTGAAGCTTTCTTT
CDR3 protein: CASSQEDRLNTEAFF

J gene: TRBJ2-4
D gene: .
clone size: .
V gene: TRBV5-5
CDR3 DNA: TGTGCCAGCAGTCGGGGGGGACAGACCGAAAACATTCAGTACTTC
CDR3 protein: CASSRGGQTENIQYF

J gene: TRBJ1-4
D gene: TRBD1
clone size: .
V gene: TRBV27
CDR3 DNA: TGTGCCAGCAGTTCGACAGGGAAAGCAACTAATGAAAAACTGTTTTTT
CDR3 protein: CASSSTGKATNEKLFF

J gene: TRBJ1-6
D gene: .
clone size: .
V gene: TRBV9
CDR3 DNA: TGTGCCAGCAGCGTACAGGGATGGGGGGGTTCACCCCTCCACTTT
CDR3 protein: CASSVQGWGGSPLHF

J gene: TRBJ1-4
D gene: .
clone size: .
V gene: TRBV6-5
CDR3 DNA: TGTGCCAGCAGAGAGGAGGGGATGACTAATGAAAAACTGTTTTTT
CDR3 protein: CASREEGMTNEKLFF

J gene: TRBJ1-1
D gene: .
clone size: .
V gene: TRBV6-5
CDR3 DNA: TGTGCCAGCAGTTACCAAGGGGGAGCTTTCTTT
CDR3 protein: CASSYQGGAFF

J gene: TRBJ2-2
D gene: .
clone size: .
V gene: TRBV4-1
CDR3 DNA: TGCGCCAGCAGCCGGTCGACGGGAAACGGTTACACCGGGGAGCTGTTTTTT
CDR3 protein: CASSRSTGNGYTGELFF

J gene: TRBJ2-6
D gene: TRBD1
clone size: once
V gene: TRBV4-1
CDR3 DNA: TGCGCCAGCAGCCAGGAAGGGGGACAGGGAAACTCTGGGGCCAACGTCCTGACTTTC
CDR3 protein: CASSQEGGQGNSGANVLTF

J gene: TRBJ2-1
D gene: TRBD1
clone size: .
V gene: TRBV9
CDR3 DNA: TGTGCCAGCAGCACCGGGGACAGGGTGACGGGGGTTGAGCAGTTCTTC
CDR3 protein: CASSTGDRVTGVEQFF

J gene: TRBJ2-5
D gene: .
clone size: .
V gene: TRBV4-1
CDR3 DNA: TGCGCCAGCAGCCTCGTCGGGATGCATGGGGAGACCCAGTACTTC
CDR3 protein: CASSLVGMHGETQYF

J gene: TRBJ1-2
D gene: .
clone size: .
V gene: TRBV12-3/TRBV12-4
CDR3 DNA: TGTGCCAGCAGTTATAACAGGGTGCTCTACACCTTC
CDR3 protein: CASSYNRVLYTF

J gene: TRBJ1-2
D gene: .
clone size: .
V gene: TRBV5-1
CDR3 DNA: TGCGCCAGCAGCCCCTTAGCGGGTAGCGACTATGGCTACACCTTC
CDR3 protein: CASSPLAGSDYGYTF

J gene: TRBJ2-5
D gene: .
clone size: .
V gene: TRBV29-1
CDR3 DNA: TGCAGCGTACTGGGCTTCGAGGGAAGGGTGGAGACCCAGTACTTC
CDR3 protein: CSVLGFEGRVETQYF

J gene: TRBJ1-2
D gene: .
clone size: .
V gene: TRBV24-1
CDR3 DNA: TGTGCCACCAGTGATTCGGTGAGGAACTATGGCTACACCTTC
CDR3 protein: CATSDSVRNYGYTF

J gene: TRBJ2-5
D gene: TRBD1
clone size: .
V gene: TRBV4-1
CDR3 DNA: TGCGCCAGCAGCCTGGGACAGCTACAAGAGACCCAGTACTTC
CDR3 protein: CASSLGQLQETQYF

J gene: TRBJ1-1
D gene: .
clone size: once
V gene: TRBV20-1
CDR3 DNA: TGCAGTGCTAAAGTGGGGGGTGAAGCTTTCTTT
CDR3 protein: CSAKVGGEAFF

J gene: TRBJ2-1
D gene: .
clone size: .
V gene: TRBV7-8
CDR3 DNA: TGTGCCAGCAGCTTCTTACGACTAGTAGCTGGGCAGTTCTTC
CDR3 protein: CASSFLRLVAGQFF

J gene: TRBJ1-5
D gene: .
clone size: .
V gene: TRBV27
CDR3 DNA: TGTGCCAGCAGTTTAAGCGGCGGTAGCAATCAGCCCCAGCATTTT
CDR3 protein: CASSLSGGSNQPQHF

J gene: TRBJ2-2
D gene: .
clone size: .
V gene: TRBV25-1
CDR3 DNA: TGTGCCAGCAGCCGGCCCTCGGGGAGCACCGGGGAGCTGTTTTTT
CDR3 protein: CASSRPSGSTGELFF

J gene: TRBJ2-3
D gene: .
clone size: .
V gene: TRBV2
CDR3 DNA: TGTGCCAGCAGCCTATGGGAGGATACGCAGTATTTT
CDR3 protein: CASSLWEDTQYF

J gene: TRBJ2-2
D gene: TRBD2
clone size: .
V gene: TRBV2
CDR3 DNA: TGTGCCAGCAGTCTAGCGGACCGCACCGGGGAGCTGTTTTTT
CDR3 protein: CASSLADRTGELFF

J gene: TRBJ1-2
D gene: .
clone size: once
V gene: TRBV5-1
CDR3 DNA: TGCGCCAGCAGTTCAGGGGTCTATGGCTACACCTTC
CDR3 protein: CASSSGVYGYTF

J gene: TRBJ2-7
D gene: .
clone size: .
V gene: TRBV7-8
CDR3 DNA: TGTGCCAGCAGCCCTCTAAACTACGAGCAGTACTTC
CDR3 protein: CASSPLNYEQYF

J gene: TRBJ1-4
D gene: .
clone size: .
V gene: TRBV6-2/TRBV6-3
CDR3 DNA: TGTGCCAGCAGTTACTCGACCGGGGCAACTAATGAAAAACTGTTTTTT
CDR3 protein: CASSYSTGATNEKLFF

J gene: TRBJ1-6
D gene: TRBD1
clone size: .
V gene: TRBV11-2
CDR3 DNA: TGTGCCAGCAGACGAACGATTATACAGGGGGCTCATTCACCCCTCCACTTT
CDR3 protein: CASRRTIIQGAHSPLHF

J gene: TRBJ2-7
D gene: TRBD1
clone size: .
V gene: TRBV6-2/TRBV6-3
CDR3 DNA: TGTGCCAGCAGTCTCCGTCTTCGCCTTACAGGGGGGATTGGGTACGAGCAGTACTTC
CDR3 protein: CASSLRLRLTGGIGYEQYF

J gene: TRBJ2-7
D gene: TRBD2
clone size: .
V gene: TRBV13
CDR3 DNA: TGTGCCAGCAGTCGTCTAGCGGCCTTTAGCTCCTACGAGCAGTACTTC
CDR3 protein: CASSRLAAFSSYEQYF

J gene: TRBJ2-2
D gene: .
clone size: .
V gene: TRBV4-1
CDR3 DNA: TGCGCCAGCAGCTCCCAGCGGGACAGGTACACCGGGGAGCTGTTTTTT
CDR3 protein: CASSSQRDRYTGELFF

J gene: TRBJ2-1
D gene: .
clone size: .
V gene: TRBV29-1
CDR3 DNA: TGCAGCGTTGCTTCCCGGGGCTACAATGAGCAGTTCTTC
CDR3 protein: CSVASRGYNEQFF

J gene: TRBJ1-3
D gene: .
clone size: .
V gene: TRBV7-9
CDR3 DNA: TGTGCCAGCAGCTTAGCGACGTGGAGGATAACAAACACCATATATTTT
CDR3 protein: CASSLATWRITNTIYF

J gene: TRBJ1-5
D gene: .
clone size: once
V gene: TRBV15
CDR3 DNA: TGTGCCACCAGCAGAGTCCCTGATGACAATAGCAATCAGCCCCAGCATTTT
CDR3 protein: CATSRVPDDNSNQPQHF

J gene: TRBJ2-1
D gene: .
clone size: .
V gene: TRBV19
CDR3 DNA: TGTGCCAGTAGTATTCGGCGGGAAGATACAAATGAGCAGTTCTTC
CDR3 protein: CASSIRREDTNEQFF

J gene: TRBJ2-3
D gene: .
clone size: .
V gene: TRBV6-5
CDR3 DNA: TGTGCCAGCAGCAGCCGCAGACTCCCCAAAGATACGCAGTATTTT
CDR3 protein: CASSSRRLPKDTQYF